The 24 T cell receptor beta chains listed next were all sequenced from one sample in a study of OX40 agonist ivuxolimab in advanced cancers. TCRdb keeps only in-frame clones here, not all; method: immunoSEQ multiplex PCR. The sample lists under 30,000 clones, approximately 90% occurring once. The specimen was CD4+ or CD8+ T cells sorted from blood, collected in a trial of the OX40 agonist ivuxolimab. These receptors were collected from an adult with an advanced solid tumor such as melanoma, head and neck, liver or kidney cancer.

The chain links TRBV5-1 to TRBJ2-2; TRBD2 is a possible D gene (5 bases). Deletions cut 0 bases from V and 3 bases from J, with 6 bases between. The length of the CDR3 is 14 residues. Germline CDR1 reads SGHRS; CDR2 reads YFSETQ. In nucleotides, the CDR3 is TGCGCCAGCAGCTTGGTAGCGTACACCGGGGAGCTGTTTTTT. The encoded protein is CASSLVAYTGELFF.

The chain uses TRBV11-3 and TRBJ2-7; no clear D gene. The germline gives CDR1 SGHNT, CDR2 YENEEA. V shed 1 base and J shed 0 bases, with 7 bases lying between them. The CDR3 extends over 14 amino acids. The DNA for the CDR3 is TGTGCCAGCAGCTTAGGAGCAAACTCCTACGAGCAGTACTTC. Protein product: CASSLGANSYEQYF.

The rearrangement joins TRBV29-1 to TRBJ2-1; D possibly uses TRBD1 or TRBD2 (6 bases each). Per germline, CDR1 SQVTM and CDR2 ANQGSEA. Trimming took off 1 base at V and 7 bases at J, with 17 bases between the two ends. This CDR3 region has 15 residues. CDR3 amino acids: CSVEGGAHQTNEQFF. The DNA for the CDR3 is TGCAGCGTTGAAGGGGGGGCTCACCAGACTAATGAGCAGTTCTTC.

The rearrangement joins TRBV7-9 to TRBJ1-2; TRBD1 aligns across 9 bases. Looked up from germline, CDR1 is SEHNR and CDR2 is FQNEAQ (reference sequence). The CDR3 has 15 residues. After removal of 5 bases from V and 8 bases from J, the junction contained 12 bases not matched to a gene. The CDR3 here is CASSDSRDRVGGYTF. CDR3 coding DNA: TGTGCCAGCAGCGATAGCCGGGACAGGGTCGGAGGCTACACCTTC.

The rearrangement uses TRBV7-9 and TRBJ2-7; D possibly corresponds to TRBD1 (6 bases). Germline V gene sequence: CDR1 SEHNR, CDR2 FQNEAQ (reference sequence). The ends were cut back, 5 bases at V and 3 bases at J, with 8 bases in the middle. The length of the CDR3 is 12 residues. CDR3 amino acids: CASSGQNYEQYF. CDR3 in DNA: TGTGCCAGCAGCGGACAGAACTACGAGCAGTACTTC.

The genes are TRBV19 and TRBJ1-6; 12 bases match TRBD1. Germline CDR1 reads LNHDA; CDR2 reads SQIVND (reference sequence). This CDR3 comprises 16 residues. With 5 bases clipped from V and 7 bases from J, the junction kept 6 bases outside the gene matches. The CDR3 DNA is TGTGCCAGTAGTCGCGGGACAGGGGGCATCAATTCACCCCTCCACTTT. Translated: CASSRGTGGINSPLHF.

CDR3 nucleotides: TGTGCTAGTGGTTTAGGGAACACCGGGGAGCTGTTTTTT. This gives the protein CASGLGNTGELFF. The chain has TRBV12-5 and TRBJ2-2; D gene uncertain. The ends were cut back, 3 bases at V and 1 base at J, with 3 bases in the middle. This CDR3 has 13 amino acids. Germline V gene sequence: CDR1 LGHNT, CDR2 FRNRAP.

Points on this clone: Other DNA sequences of this sample code for an identical CDR3. V usage is TRBV6-1 and J usage is TRBJ2-7, with TRBD1 identical over 9 bases. This CDR3 contains 17 residues. Germline CDR1 reads MNHNS; CDR2 reads SASEGT. V trimming: 0 bases; J trimming: 4 bases; junction bases outside the gene matches: 10. CDR3 nucleotides: TGTGCCAGCAGTGAAGCCCTTACAGGGGGCAGTGTGTACGAGCAGTACTTC. Its protein is CASSEALTGGSVYEQYF.

This clone was detected once. The chain combines TRBV2 with TRBJ2-2; D ambiguous. The V and J ends lost 10 bases and 4 bases respectively, with 10 bases between them. The germline CDR1 and CDR2 sequences are SNHLY and FYNNEI. CDR3 length equals 12 residues. CDR3 protein: CATLGPTGELFF. The DNA for the CDR3 is TGTGCCACCTTAGGACCCACCGGGGAGCTGTTTTTT.

V and J are TRBV4-1 and TRBJ2-7, with 9 bases aligning to TRBD2. With V trimmed by 0 bases and J by 2 bases, 8 bases remained unmatched. Germline lookup yields CDR1 MGHRA and CDR2 YSYEKL. CDR3 length equals 17 residues. CDR3 coding DNA: TGCGCCAGCAGCCAAGACTGGTGGCGGGAGGGACCCTACGAGCAGTACTTC. Translated, it gives CASSQDWWREGPYEQYF.

V is TRBV7-2 and J is TRBJ2-1; 13 positions agree with TRBD2. V shed 6 bases, J shed 8 bases, and the junction held 4 bases outside the gene matches. CDR3 length equals 14 residues. CDR1 is SGHTA, CDR2 FQGNSA, per germline. CDR3 sequence: CASRGLAGSYEQFF. DNA for the CDR3: TGTGCCAGCAGGGGACTAGCGGGGAGCTATGAGCAGTTCTTC.

There are a few counts of this clone. This chain uses TRBV30 with TRBJ2-6; weak D call: TRBD1 (6 bases). Germline V CDR1 and CDR2: GTSNPN, SVGIG (reference sequence). V gave up 4 bases and J gave up 0 bases, with 13 bases separating them. This CDR3 spans 16 amino acids. The CDR3 here is CAWMGAAISGANVLTF. The CDR3 coding sequence is TGTGCCTGGATGGGGGCGGCAATCTCTGGGGCCAACGTCCTGACTTTC.

CDR3 sequence reads: CASSLLWLAGESSYNEQFF. The CDR3 DNA is TGTGCCAGCAGCTTACTCTGGCTAGCGGGAGAGAGCTCCTACAATGAGCAGTTCTTC. The chain recombines TRBV13 with TRBJ2-1; 10 nucleotides align to TRBD2. This CDR3 comprises 19 residues. J gave up 0 bases and V 2 bases, and 10 bases lay outside the gene matches. CDR1 and CDR2 from the germline V gene are PRHDT and FYEKMQ (reference sequence).

With respect to this clone: Other DNA variants within this sample encode the same CDR3. V usage is TRBV2 and J usage is TRBJ2-5; D may be TRBD2 (6 bases). Trimming left V 11 bases short and J 4 bases short, with 17 bases between. The CDR3 has 13 amino acids. The germline gives CDR1 SNHLY, CDR2 FYNNEI. CDR3 region: CASEDGTGETQYF. In DNA, the CDR3 is TGTGCCTCCGAGGATGGGACTGGAGAGACCCAGTACTTC.

The rearrangement links TRBV27 to TRBJ1-1; D not resolved. Germline V CDR1 and CDR2: MNHEY, SMNVEV (reference sequence). The CDR3 contains 13 residues. With 0 bases removed from V and 5 bases from J, the gap between germline ends came to 7 bases. The DNA of the CDR3 is TGTGCCAGCAGTTTATCAGCGGTAACTGAAGCTTTCTTT. This encodes CASSLSAVTEAFF.

The chain has TRBV29-1 and TRBJ1-2; TRBD1 is a possible D gene (6 bases). V was shortened by 3 bases and J by 5 bases, with 13 bases between the two germline ends. Germline CDR1 SQVTM, CDR2 ANQGSEA. This CDR3 has 13 residues. CDR3 in amino acids: CSVDSGGAYGYTF. The CDR3, as DNA: TGCAGCGTTGACTCGGGGGGCGCGTATGGCTACACCTTC.

The chain couples TRBV4-3 to TRBJ1-3; D possibly corresponds to TRBD1 (5 bases). Deletions cut 1 base from V and 4 bases from J, with 8 bases between. The germline V gene has CDR1 LGHNA and CDR2 YSLEER. The CDR3 consists of 14 residues. In DNA form, the CDR3 reads TGCGCCAGCAGCCAAGGCGGGGCCGGAAACACCATATATTTT. Residues: CASSQGGAGNTIYF.

CDR3 in DNA: TGTGCCAGCAGCTTGCACAGCAATCAGCCCCAGCATTTT. It codes for CASSLHSNQPQHF. This chain links TRBV11-1 with TRBJ1-5; no firm D call. Germline-derived CDR1 and CDR2 are SGHAT and FQDESV (reference sequence). This CDR3 comprises 13 residues. Deletions cut 3 bases from V and 1 base from J, with 4 bases between.

The chain couples TRBV28 to TRBJ2-1; 8 bases line up with TRBD2. Germline CDR1 reads MDHEN; CDR2 reads SYDVKM. The CDR3 extends over 16 amino acids. J lost 8 bases, V lost 7 bases, and 16 bases had no gene match. In DNA, the CDR3 is TGTGCCAGCAAACCCTCAGTTGGCGGGAGGAACCATGAGCAGTTCTTC. This encodes CASKPSVGGRNHEQFF.

This sequence joins TRBV7-1 and TRBJ1-3; the D gene is possibly TRBD1 (5 bases). TRBV7-1 is treated as an ORF (open reading frame) with a function not yet certain. Between the trimmed V and J ends, which lost 5 bases and 0 bases, there was a span of 14 bases. The CDR3 contains 16 residues. CDR3 sequence (DNA): TGTGCCAGCAGCCAAACGACGGGGGGCTCTGGAAACACCATATATTTT. Translation gives CASSQTTGGSGNTIYF.

The CDR3 loop is CAISEVLAGGSDTQYF. CDR3 DNA sequence: TGTGCCATCAGTGAGGTACTAGCGGGAGGGTCAGATACGCAGTATTTT. The chain couples TRBV10-3 to TRBJ2-3; 13 nucleotides agree with TRBD2. Trimming at V came to 2 bases and at J to 4 bases, leaving 3 bases not matched to a gene. CDR3 length: 16 amino acids. Germline CDR1 is ENHRY and CDR2 is SYGVKD.

The J gene is TRBJ2-1, the V gene TRBV9, with TRBD2 identical over 7 bases. V shed 3 bases and J 5 bases; nucleotides not matched to a gene: 11. CDR1 is SGDLS, CDR2 YYNGEE, per germline. This CDR3 is built from 16 residues. CDR3 sequence: CASSGKGLAADNEQFF. CDR3 nucleotides: TGTGCCAGCAGCGGAAAGGGTCTAGCGGCGGACAATGAGCAGTTCTTC.

This clone came up once. The rearrangement links TRBV7-2 to TRBJ2-7, with D perhaps TRBD2 (6 bases). Germline-derived CDR1 and CDR2 are SGHTA and FQGNSA. Trimming shortened V by 5 bases and J by 6 bases, and 8 bases separated the two germline ends. The CDR3 consists of 11 residues. CDR3 nucleotides: TGTGCCAGCAGCGCTAGCGTCGAGCAGTACTTC. Its translation is CASSASVEQYF.

CDR3 loop: CASSLAGGNRAEPGNTIYF. The CDR3 coding sequence is TGTGCCAGCAGCTTAGCGGGGGGGAACAGGGCAGAACCTGGAAACACCATATATTTT. This sequence joins TRBV7-9 and TRBJ1-3, with a tentative D call TRBD1 (6 bases). There are 19 residues in the CDR3. V was pared by 0 bases and J by 2 bases, with 20 bases between. The V gene's germline CDR1 is SEHNR and CDR2 FQNEAQ (reference sequence).